Below, one TCR beta chain is given with its context. The entry originates in a study of T cell changes during pregnancy in multiple sclerosis. The germline V gene has CDR1 MNHEY and CDR2 SVGAGI. The CDR3 has 15 residues. Trimming at V came to 6 bases and at J to 7 bases, leaving 12 bases not matched to a gene. TCRdb keeps only in-frame clones here, not all; method: immunoSEQ multiplex PCR. The sample records some 48,000 clones, about 90% being singletons. This chain connects TRBV6-5 to TRBJ2-1; 7 nucleotides align to TRBD1. The TCR sequence derives from a female donor in good health, enrolled as a control in a pregnancy study. Sequencing used CD4+ T cells from peripheral blood mononuclear cells, obtained after pregnancy. This CDR3 is CASSPRDRMKNEQFF. The CDR3 DNA is TGTGCCAGCAGCCCCCGGGACAGAATGAAGAATGAGCAGTTCTTC.